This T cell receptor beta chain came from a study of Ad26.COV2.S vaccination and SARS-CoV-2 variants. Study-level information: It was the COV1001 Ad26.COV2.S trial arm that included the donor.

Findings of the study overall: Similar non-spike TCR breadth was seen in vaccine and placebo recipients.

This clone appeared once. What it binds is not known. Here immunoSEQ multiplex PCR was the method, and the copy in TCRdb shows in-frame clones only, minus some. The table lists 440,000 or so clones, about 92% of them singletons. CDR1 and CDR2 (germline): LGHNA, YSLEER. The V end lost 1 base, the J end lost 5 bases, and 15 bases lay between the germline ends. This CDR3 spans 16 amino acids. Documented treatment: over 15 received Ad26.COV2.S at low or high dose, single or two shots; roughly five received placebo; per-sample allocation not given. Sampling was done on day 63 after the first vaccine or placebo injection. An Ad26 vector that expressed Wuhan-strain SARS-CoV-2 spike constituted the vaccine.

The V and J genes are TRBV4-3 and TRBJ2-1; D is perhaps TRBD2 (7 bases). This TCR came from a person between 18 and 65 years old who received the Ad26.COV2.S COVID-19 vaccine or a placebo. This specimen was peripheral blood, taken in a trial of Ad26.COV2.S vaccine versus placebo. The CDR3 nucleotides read TGCGCCAGCAGCCAAGTAAAGGGGGGGGGCGACAATGAGCAGTTCTTC. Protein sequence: CASSQVKGGGDNEQFF.